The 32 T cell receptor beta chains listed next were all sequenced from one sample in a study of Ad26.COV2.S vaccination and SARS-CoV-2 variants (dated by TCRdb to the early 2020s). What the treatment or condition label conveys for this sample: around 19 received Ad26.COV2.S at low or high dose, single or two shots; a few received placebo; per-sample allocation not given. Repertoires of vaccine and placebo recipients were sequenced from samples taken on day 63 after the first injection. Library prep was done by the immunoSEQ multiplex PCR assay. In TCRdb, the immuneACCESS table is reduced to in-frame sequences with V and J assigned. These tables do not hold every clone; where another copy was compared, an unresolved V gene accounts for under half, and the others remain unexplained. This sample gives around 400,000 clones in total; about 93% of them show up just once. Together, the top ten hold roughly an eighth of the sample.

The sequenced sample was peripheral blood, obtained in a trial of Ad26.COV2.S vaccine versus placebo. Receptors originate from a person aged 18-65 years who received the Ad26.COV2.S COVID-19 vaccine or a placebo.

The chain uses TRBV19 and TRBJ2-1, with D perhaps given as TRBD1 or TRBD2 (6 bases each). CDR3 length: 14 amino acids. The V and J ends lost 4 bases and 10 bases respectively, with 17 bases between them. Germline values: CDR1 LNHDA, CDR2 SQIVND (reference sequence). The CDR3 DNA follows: TGTGCCAGTAGTAGCGGGATGGGGGCATTGGAGCAGTTCTTC. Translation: CASSSGMGALEQFF. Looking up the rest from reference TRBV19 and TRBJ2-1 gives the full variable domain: DGGITQSPKYLFRKEGQNVTLSCEQNLNHDAMYWYRQDPGQGLRLIYYSQIVNDFQKGDIAEGYSVSREKKESFPLTVTSAQKNPTAFYLCASSSGMGALEQFFGPGTRLTVL.

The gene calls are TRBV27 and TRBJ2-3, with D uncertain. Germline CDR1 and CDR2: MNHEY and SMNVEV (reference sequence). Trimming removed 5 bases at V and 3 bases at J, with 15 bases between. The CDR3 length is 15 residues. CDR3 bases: TGTGCCAGCAGTACCCGGACCCCAGGAACAGATACGCAGTATTTT. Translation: CASSTRTPGTDTQYF.

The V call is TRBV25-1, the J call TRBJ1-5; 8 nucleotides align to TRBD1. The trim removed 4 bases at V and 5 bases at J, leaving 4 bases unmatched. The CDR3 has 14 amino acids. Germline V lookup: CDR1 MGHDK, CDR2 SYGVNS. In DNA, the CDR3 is TGTGCCAGCAGTGTTGGGACAGGAGATCAGCCCCAGCATTTT. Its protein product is CASSVGTGDQPQHF.

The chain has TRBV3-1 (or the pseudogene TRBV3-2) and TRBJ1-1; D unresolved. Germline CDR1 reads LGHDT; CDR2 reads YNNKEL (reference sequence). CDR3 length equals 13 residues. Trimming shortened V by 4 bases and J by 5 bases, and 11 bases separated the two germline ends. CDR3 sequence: CASSRTPGTEAFF. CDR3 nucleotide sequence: TGTGCCAGCAGCCGGACCCCTGGAACTGAAGCTTTCTTT.

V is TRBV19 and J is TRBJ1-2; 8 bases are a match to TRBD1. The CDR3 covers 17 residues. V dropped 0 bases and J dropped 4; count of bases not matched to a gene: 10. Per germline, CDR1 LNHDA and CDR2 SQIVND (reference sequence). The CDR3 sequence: CASSIDTYDQGAYGYTF. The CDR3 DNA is TGTGCCAGTAGTATAGACACATATGACCAGGGGGCCTATGGCTACACCTTC.

For the CDR3, the DNA is TGCAGCGCAGGGACAGGGGGCGCGGGAAGGACCGGGGAGCTGTTTTTT. This translates into CSAGTGGAGRTGELFF. The chain employs TRBV29-1 and TRBJ2-2; 12 nucleotides align to TRBD1. The CDR3 has 16 residues. Germline assignment: CDR1 SQVTM and CDR2 ANQGSEA. With 7 bases clipped from V and 5 bases from J, the junction kept 11 bases outside the gene matches.

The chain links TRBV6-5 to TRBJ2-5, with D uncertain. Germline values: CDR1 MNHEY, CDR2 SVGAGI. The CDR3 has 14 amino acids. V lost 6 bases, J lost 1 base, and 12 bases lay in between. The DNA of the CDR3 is TGTGCCAGCAGGGGTGGATGGGCCCAAGAGACCCAGTACTTC. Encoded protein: CASRGGWAQETQYF.

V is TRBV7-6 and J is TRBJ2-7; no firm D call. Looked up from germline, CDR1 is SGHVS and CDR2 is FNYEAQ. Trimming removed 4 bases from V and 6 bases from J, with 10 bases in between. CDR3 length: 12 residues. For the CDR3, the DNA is TGTGCCAGCAGCTCCCAGGAACCCGAGCAGTACTTC. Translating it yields CASSSQEPEQYF.

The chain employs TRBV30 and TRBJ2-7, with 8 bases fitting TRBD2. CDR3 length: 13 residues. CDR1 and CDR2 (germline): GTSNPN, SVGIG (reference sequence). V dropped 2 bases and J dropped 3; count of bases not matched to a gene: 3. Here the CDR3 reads CAWSQAGVYEQYF. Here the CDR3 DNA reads TGTGCCTGGAGTCAAGCGGGGGTCTACGAGCAGTACTTC. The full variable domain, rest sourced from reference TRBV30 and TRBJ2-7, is SQTIHQWPATLVQPVGSPLSLECTVEGTSNPNLYWYRQAAGRGLQLLFYSVGIGQISSEVPQNLSASRPQDRQFILSSKKLLLSDSGFYLCAWSQAGVYEQYFGPGTRLTVT.

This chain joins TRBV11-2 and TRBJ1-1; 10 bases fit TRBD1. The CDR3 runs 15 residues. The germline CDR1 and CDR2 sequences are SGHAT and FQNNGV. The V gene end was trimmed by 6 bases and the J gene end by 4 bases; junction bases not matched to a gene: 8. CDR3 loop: CASSTGTGAGTEAFF. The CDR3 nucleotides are TGTGCCAGCAGTACCGGGACAGGGGCGGGCACTGAAGCTTTCTTT. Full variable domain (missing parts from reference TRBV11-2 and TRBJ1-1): EAGVAQSPRYKIIEKRQSVAFWCNPISGHATLYWYQQILGQGPKLLIQFQNNGVVDDSQLPKDRFSAERLKGVDSTLKIQPAKLEDSAVYLCASSTGTGAGTEAFFGQGTRLTVV.

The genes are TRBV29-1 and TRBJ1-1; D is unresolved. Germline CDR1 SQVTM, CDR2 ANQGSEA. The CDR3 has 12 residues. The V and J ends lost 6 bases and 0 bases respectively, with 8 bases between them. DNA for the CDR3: TGCAGCGTCGCAACAGTGAACACTGAAGCTTTCTTT. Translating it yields CSVATVNTEAFF.

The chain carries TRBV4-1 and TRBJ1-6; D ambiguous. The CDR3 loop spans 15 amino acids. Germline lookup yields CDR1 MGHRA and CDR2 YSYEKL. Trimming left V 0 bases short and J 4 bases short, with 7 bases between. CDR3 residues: CASSQERQYNSPLHF. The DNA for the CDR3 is TGCGCCAGCAGCCAAGAAAGGCAGTATAATTCACCCCTCCACTTT.

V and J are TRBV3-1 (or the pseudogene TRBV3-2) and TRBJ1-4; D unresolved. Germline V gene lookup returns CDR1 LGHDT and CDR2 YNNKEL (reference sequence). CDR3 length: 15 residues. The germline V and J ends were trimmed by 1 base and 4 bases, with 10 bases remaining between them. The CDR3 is CASSQGVGNNEKLFF. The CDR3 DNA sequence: TGTGCCAGCAGCCAAGGCGTGGGTAATAATGAAAAACTGTTTTTT.

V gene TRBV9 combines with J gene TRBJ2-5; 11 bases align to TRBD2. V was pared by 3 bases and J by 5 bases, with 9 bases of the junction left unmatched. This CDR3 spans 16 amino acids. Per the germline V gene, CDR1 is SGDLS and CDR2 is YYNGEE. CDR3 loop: CASSAQLAGDFETQYF. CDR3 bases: TGTGCCAGCAGCGCCCAACTAGCGGGAGATTTTGAGACCCAGTACTTC.

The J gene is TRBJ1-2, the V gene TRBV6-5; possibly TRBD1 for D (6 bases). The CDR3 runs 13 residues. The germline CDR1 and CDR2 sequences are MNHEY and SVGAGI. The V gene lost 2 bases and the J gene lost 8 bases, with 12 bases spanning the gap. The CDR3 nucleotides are TGTGCCAGCAGTTACCTCCGGGACAACGGCTACACCTTC. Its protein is CASSYLRDNGYTF.

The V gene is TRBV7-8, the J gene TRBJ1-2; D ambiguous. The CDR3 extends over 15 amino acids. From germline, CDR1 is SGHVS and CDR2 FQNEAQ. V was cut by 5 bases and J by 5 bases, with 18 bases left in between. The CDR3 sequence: CASSLLSAGEYGYTF. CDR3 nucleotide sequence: TGTGCCAGCAGCCTCCTGAGTGCAGGTGAATATGGCTACACCTTC. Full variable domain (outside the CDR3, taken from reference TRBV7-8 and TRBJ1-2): GAGVSQSPRYKVAKRGQDVALRCDPISGHVSLFWYQQALGQGPEFLTYFQNEAQLDKSGLPSDRFFAERPEGSVSTLKIQRTQQEDSAVYLCASSLLSAGEYGYTFGSGTRLTVV.

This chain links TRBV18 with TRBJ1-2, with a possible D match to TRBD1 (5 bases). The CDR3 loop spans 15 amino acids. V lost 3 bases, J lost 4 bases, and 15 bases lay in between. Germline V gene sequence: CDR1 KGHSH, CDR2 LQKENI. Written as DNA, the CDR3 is TGTGCCAGCTCACCCGTGGAGGGGTTCGGCTATGGCTACACCTTC. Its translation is CASSPVEGFGYGYTF.

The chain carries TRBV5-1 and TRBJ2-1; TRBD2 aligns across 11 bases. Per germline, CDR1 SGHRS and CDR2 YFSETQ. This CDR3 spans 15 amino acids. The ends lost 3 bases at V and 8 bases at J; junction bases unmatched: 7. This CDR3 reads CASSSSSGRTHEQFF. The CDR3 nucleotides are TGCGCCAGCAGCTCATCTAGCGGGAGGACCCATGAGCAGTTCTTC.

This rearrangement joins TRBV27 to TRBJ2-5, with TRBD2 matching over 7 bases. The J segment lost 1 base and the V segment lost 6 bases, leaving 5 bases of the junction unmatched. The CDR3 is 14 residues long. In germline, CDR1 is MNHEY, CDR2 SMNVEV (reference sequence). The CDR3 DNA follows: TGTGCCAGCAGGACCCTAGCGGCCCAAGAGACCCAGTACTTC. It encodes CASRTLAAQETQYF.

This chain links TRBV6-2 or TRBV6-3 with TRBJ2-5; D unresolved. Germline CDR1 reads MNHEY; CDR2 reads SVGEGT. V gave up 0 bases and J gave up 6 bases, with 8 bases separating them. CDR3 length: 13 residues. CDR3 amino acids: CASSYSSTQTQYF. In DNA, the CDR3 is TGTGCCAGCAGTTACTCGAGTACCCAGACCCAGTACTTC.

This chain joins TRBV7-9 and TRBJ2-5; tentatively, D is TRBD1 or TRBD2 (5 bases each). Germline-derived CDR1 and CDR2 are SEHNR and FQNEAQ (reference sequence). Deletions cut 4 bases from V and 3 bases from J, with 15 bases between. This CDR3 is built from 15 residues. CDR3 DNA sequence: TGTGCCAGCAGCTCAGGGCAGGGAGTGGAAGAGACCCAGTACTTC. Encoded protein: CASSSGQGVEETQYF.

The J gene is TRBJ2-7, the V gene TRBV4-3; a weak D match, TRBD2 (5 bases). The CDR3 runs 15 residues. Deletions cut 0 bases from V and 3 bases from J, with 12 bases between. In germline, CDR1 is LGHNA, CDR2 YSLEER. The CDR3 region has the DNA TGCGCCAGCAGCCAAGAACGGGAAGATAACTACGAGCAGTACTTC. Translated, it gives CASSQEREDNYEQYF.

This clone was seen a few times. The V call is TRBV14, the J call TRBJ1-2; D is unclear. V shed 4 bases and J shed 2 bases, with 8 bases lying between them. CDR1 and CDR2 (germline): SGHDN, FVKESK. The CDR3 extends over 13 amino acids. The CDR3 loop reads CASSPITNYGYTF. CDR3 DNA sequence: TGTGCCAGCAGCCCTATCACAAACTATGGCTACACCTTC.

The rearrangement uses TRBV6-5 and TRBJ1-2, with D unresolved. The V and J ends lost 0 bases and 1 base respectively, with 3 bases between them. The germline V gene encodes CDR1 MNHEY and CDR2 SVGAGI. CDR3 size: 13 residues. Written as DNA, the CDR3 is TGTGCCAGCAGTTACTCGGTTAACTATGGCTACACCTTC. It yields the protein CASSYSVNYGYTF.

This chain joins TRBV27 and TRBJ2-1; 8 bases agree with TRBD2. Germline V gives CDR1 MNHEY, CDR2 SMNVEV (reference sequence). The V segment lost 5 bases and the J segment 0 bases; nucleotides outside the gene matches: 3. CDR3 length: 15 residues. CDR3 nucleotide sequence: TGTGCCAGCAGTATGGGGACTAGCTCCTACAATGAGCAGTTCTTC. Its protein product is CASSMGTSSYNEQFF.

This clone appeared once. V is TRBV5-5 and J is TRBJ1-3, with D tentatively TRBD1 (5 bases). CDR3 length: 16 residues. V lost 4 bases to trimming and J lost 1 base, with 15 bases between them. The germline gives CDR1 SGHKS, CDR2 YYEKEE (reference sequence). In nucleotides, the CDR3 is TGTGCCAGCAGCCCTAGTCCAGGGACTTCTGGAAACACCATATATTTT. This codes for CASSPSPGTSGNTIYF.

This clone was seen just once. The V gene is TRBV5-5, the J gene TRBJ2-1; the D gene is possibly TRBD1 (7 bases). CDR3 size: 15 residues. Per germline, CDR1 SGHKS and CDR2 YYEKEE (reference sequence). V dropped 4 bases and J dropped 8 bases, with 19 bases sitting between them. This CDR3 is CASSHTRDSGHEQFF. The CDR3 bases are TGTGCCAGCAGCCACACCCGGGACAGCGGGCATGAGCAGTTCTTC.

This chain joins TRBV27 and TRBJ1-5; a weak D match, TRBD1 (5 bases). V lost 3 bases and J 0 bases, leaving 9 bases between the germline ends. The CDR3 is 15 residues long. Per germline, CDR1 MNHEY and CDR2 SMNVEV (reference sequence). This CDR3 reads CASSFDGHSNQPQHF. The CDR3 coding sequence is TGTGCCAGCAGTTTTGACGGACATAGCAATCAGCCCCAGCATTTT.

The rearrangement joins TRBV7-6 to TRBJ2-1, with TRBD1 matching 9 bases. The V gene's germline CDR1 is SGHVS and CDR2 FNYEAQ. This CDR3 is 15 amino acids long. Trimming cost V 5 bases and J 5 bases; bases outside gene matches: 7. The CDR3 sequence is CASSLPGQGNNEQFF. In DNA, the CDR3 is TGTGCCAGCAGCCTACCGGGACAGGGCAACAATGAGCAGTTCTTC.

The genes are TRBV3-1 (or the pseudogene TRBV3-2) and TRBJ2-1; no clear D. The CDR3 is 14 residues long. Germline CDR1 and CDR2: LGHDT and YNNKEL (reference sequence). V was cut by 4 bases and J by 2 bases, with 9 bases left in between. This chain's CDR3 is CASSPTVTYNEQFF. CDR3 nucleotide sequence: TGTGCCAGCAGCCCAACAGTCACCTACAATGAGCAGTTCTTC.

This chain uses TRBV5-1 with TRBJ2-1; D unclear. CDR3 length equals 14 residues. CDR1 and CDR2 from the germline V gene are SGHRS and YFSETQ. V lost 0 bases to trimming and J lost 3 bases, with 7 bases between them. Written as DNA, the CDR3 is TGCGCCAGCAGCTTGGGATCCGACTACAATGAGCAGTTCTTC. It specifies CASSLGSDYNEQFF.

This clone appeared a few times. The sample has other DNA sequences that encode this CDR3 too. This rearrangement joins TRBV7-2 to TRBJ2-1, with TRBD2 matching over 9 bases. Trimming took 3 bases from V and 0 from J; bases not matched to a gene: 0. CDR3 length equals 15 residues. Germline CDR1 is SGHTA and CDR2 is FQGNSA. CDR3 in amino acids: CASSFSGSSYNEQFF. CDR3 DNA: TGTGCCAGCAGCTTTAGCGGGAGCTCCTACAATGAGCAGTTCTTC.